This TCR beta chain was obtained from a study of blood T cells in healthy people across ages. Per-sample PBMC isolation yielded at least 6.5 million cells. Alongside a J-beta primer mix, a sample-barcoded 5' primer served in a second PCR lasting 7 to 11 cycles. A single record per CDR3 protein comes from TCRdb applying MiXCR to the 5' RACE reads. The table has about 640,000 distinct CDR3 sequences, roughly 58% seen once. This clonotype has just one count. The junction shows a germline mismatch at one end, possibly a read error. Germline V CDR1 and CDR2: MNHEY, SMNVEV (reference sequence). The CDR3 loop spans 16 amino acids.

The sequence was collected from a man between 60 and 75 years old in good health. The rearrangement uses TRBV27 and TRBJ1-2, with 7 positions matching TRBD1. Sequenced material: blood. CDR3 DNA: TGTACCAGCAGGCCCGGGGCACCGGGACAGCTCTATGGCTACACCTTC. Protein: CTSRPGAPGQLYGYTF.